The next 2 T cell receptor beta chains were all read from a single sample in a study of stereotactic body radiotherapy in pancreatic ductal adenocarcinoma. TCRdb reprocessed the bulk RNA-seq reads with MiXCR, giving one entry per CDR3 protein. This sample contains a few distinct CDR3 sequences. The specimen comprised tumor tissue, sampled after stereotactic body radiotherapy or without it (not recorded which). These receptors all stem from a human donor with pancreatic ductal adenocarcinoma.

V usage is TRBV20-1 and J usage is TRBJ2-7, with D perhaps TRBD2 (7 bases). Germline V lookup: CDR1 DFQATT, CDR2 SNEGSKA (reference sequence). V lost 7 bases, J lost 4 bases, and 23 bases lay in between. The CDR3 extends over 15 amino acids. In nucleotides, the CDR3 is TGCAGTGTCGAGAGTAGGACGGGGGGCGGGTACGAGCAGTACTTC. It encodes CSVESRTGGGYEQYF.

The chain couples TRBV6-5 to TRBJ2-3; the D gene is possibly TRBD2 (5 bases). The germline V gene has CDR1 MNHEY and CDR2 SVGAGI. V was shortened by 4 bases and J by 0 bases, with 11 bases between the two germline ends. The CDR3 has 15 residues. The CDR3 DNA is TGTGCCAGCAGTTCTCGGGGAGAGAGCACAGATACGCAGTATTTT. Translating gives CASSSRGESTDTQYF.